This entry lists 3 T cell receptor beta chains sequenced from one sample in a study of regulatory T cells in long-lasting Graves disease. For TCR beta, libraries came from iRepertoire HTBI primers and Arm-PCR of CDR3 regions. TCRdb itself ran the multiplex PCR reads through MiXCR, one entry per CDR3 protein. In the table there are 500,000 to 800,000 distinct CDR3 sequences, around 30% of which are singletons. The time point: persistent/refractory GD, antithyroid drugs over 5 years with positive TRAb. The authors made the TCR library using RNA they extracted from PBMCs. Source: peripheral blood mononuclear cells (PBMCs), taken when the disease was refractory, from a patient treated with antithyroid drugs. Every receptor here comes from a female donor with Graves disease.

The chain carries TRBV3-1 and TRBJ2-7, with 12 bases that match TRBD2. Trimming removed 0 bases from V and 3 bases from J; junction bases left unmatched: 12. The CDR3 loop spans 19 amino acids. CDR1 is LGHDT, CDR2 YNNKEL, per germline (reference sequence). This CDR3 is CASSQDVLAGGGLGYEQYF. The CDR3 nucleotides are TGTGCCAGCAGCCAAGATGTCCTAGCGGGAGGGGGGTTAGGCTACGAGCAGTACTTC.

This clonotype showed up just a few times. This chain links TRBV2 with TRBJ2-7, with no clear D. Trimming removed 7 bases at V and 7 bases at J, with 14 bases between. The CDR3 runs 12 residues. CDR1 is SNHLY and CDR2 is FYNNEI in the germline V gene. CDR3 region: CASIGYTLEQYF. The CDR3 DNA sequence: TGTGCCAGCATTGGCTACACCCTAGAGCAGTACTTC.

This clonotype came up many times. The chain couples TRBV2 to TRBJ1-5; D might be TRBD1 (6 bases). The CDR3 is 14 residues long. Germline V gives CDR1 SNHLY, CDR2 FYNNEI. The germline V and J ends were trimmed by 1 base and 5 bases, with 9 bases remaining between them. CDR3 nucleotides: TGTGCCAGCAGTGAAGGCAGGGGATATCAGCCCCAGCATTTT. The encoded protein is CASSEGRGYQPQHF.